These T cell receptor beta chains were read from a single sample in a study of control samples from healthy donors and cancer patients. Generated by immunoSEQ multiplex PCR, the TCRdb table keeps only in-frame clones and is missing some. The sample shows 150,000 or so clones, around 94% of them seen only once. Sequenced: PBMCs. The receptor source for this set is a man aged 55 to 70 with colorectal cancer. Each CDR3 is given with its conserved first and last residue. A D gene is named only where the DNA matches it firmly. A clone size is listed for some rows: how often the clone was seen (once, few, many), or a class if it is expanded.

TRBV3-1/TRBV3-2	TRBJ1-4	NA	NA	TGTGCCAGCAGCATAGCCGGGGCTACTAATGAAAAACTGTTTTTT	CASSIAGATNEKLFF
TRBV12-3/TRBV12-4	TRBJ1-1	NA	NA	TGTGCCAGCAGCACAGGGATGCGGACTGAAGCTTTCTTT	CASSTGMRTEAFF
TRBV6-5	TRBJ1-2	NA	TRBD1	TGTGCCAGCAGTTACCTGACAGGGATGAGTGGCTACACCTTC	CASSYLTGMSGYTF
TRBV3-1/TRBV3-2	TRBJ1-3	NA	NA	TGTGCCAGCAGCCCCCAGGGTCTAGGAAACACCATATATTTT	CASSPQGLGNTIYF
TRBV19	TRBJ2-2	NA	TRBD1	TGTGCCAGTAGTATCCTCGACAGGGTTGGGGGGGAGCTGTTTTTT	CASSILDRVGGELFF
TRBV7-9	TRBJ1-4	NA	NA	TGTGCCAGCAGCTTGAATGGTAATGAAAAACTGTTTTTT	CASSLNGNEKLFF
TRBV28	TRBJ1-5	once	NA	TGTGCCAGCAGGGACGGACAGCCCCAGCATTTT	CASRDGQPQHF
TRBV27	TRBJ1-4	NA	TRBD1	TGTGCCAGCAGTCACCCAGGGCAGGGGGGTGGAAAACTGTTTTTT	CASSHPGQGGGKLFF
TRBV10-3	TRBJ1-5	NA	NA	TGTGCCATCAGTGAGGGGGTTCAGCCCCAGCATTTT	CAISEGVQPQHF
TRBV6-5	TRBJ1-2	NA	NA	TGTGCCAGCAGGGGTTTGCTCTATGGCTACACCTTC	CASRGLLYGYTF
TRBV6-5	TRBJ1-1	NA	NA	TGTGCCAGCAGTTACAGCGGGGGGGACACTGAAGCTTTCTTT	CASSYSGGDTEAFF
TRBV5-6	TRBJ1-3	NA	TRBD1	TGTGCCAGCAGCAGTCGGGGACAGGGATATGGAAACACCATATATTTT	CASSSRGQGYGNTIYF
TRBV21-1	TRBJ2-7	once	NA	TGTGCCAGCAGCAAAGGGATCGTAGGACAGGCGTTCTACGAGCAGTACTTC	CASSKGIVGQAFYEQYF
TRBV9	TRBJ2-7	NA	NA	TGTGCCAGCAGCGCACAGGTTTCATCCTACGAGCAGTACTTC	CASSAQVSSYEQYF
TRBV5-8	TRBJ2-7	NA	NA	TGTGCCAGCAGCAAGAGACAGTTTAACTACGAGCAGTACTTC	CASSKRQFNYEQYF
TRBV3-1/TRBV3-2	TRBJ1-3	NA	NA	TGTGCCAGCAGCCAAGATCCAGGCACTGGAAACACCATATATTTT	CASSQDPGTGNTIYF
TRBV3-1/TRBV3-2	TRBJ1-4	NA	NA	TGTGCCAGCAGCCAAGCGGGTTTGAATGAAAAACTGTTTTTT	CASSQAGLNEKLFF
TRBV25-1	TRBJ1-2	NA	TRBD1	TGTGCCAGCTCCCCGGGACAGGGGTCCGGCTACACCTTC	CASSPGQGSGYTF
TRBV25-1	TRBJ2-3	once	NA	TGTGCCAGCAGTGTGAGCGGAACGCAGTATTTT	CASSVSGTQYF
TRBV29-1	TRBJ1-6	NA	TRBD1	TGCAGCGTTGGGACAGGGTCGAAGGCTTCACCCCTCCACTTT	CSVGTGSKASPLHF
TRBV7-7	TRBJ2-2	NA	NA	TGTGCCAGCAGCCCCCGTTCGATCACCGGGGAGCTGTTTTTT	CASSPRSITGELFF
TRBV3-1/TRBV3-2	TRBJ1-3	NA	NA	TGTGCCAGCAGCCAAGCGCGGACAGCCTCTGGAAACACCATATATTTT	CASSQARTASGNTIYF
TRBV9	TRBJ1-2	NA	NA	TGTGCCAGCAGCGTAGAGTCCCCTAACTATGGCTACACCTTC	CASSVESPNYGYTF
TRBV4-1	TRBJ2-3	NA	NA	TGCGCCAGCAGCCTAAACAGGGTAAACACAGATACGCAGTATTTT	CASSLNRVNTDTQYF
TRBV19	TRBJ2-2	NA	TRBD2	TGTGCCAGTAGTATAGCAGCGGGAGTCACCGGGGAGCTGTTTTTT	CASSIAAGVTGELFF
TRBV11-2	TRBJ1-3	few	NA	TGTGCCAGCAGCCGGGACCCACTAAAAAGGAACACCATATATTTT	CASSRDPLKRNTIYF
TRBV24-1	TRBJ1-2	NA	TRBD1	TGTGCCACCAGTGAATCGGGGCTGGCAGGGGGCCTCTATGGCTACACCTTC	CATSESGLAGGLYGYTF
TRBV5-1	TRBJ2-1	NA	NA	TGCGCCAGCAGCTTGGACCTTCCAGGACATCCGAACAATGAGCAGTTCTTC	CASSLDLPGHPNNEQFF
TRBV7-2	TRBJ1-1	NA	NA	TGTGCCAGCAGCTTAGGCAGGGAGGACACTGAAGCTTTCTTT	CASSLGREDTEAFF
TRBV27	TRBJ1-4	NA	TRBD1	TGTGCCAGCAGTAAGACAGGGGGCGGGAATGAAAAACTGTTTTTT	CASSKTGGGNEKLFF
TRBV2	TRBJ1-1	NA	NA	TGTGCCAGCAGTGAACTTTCATCGGCCTTGAACACTGAAGCTTTCTTT	CASSELSSALNTEAFF
TRBV10-2	TRBJ2-1	NA	TRBD2	TGCGCCAGCAGTGAAAAGGCGGGGGGAGAGAATGAGCAGTTCTTC	CASSEKAGGENEQFF
TRBV5-1	TRBJ2-7	NA	NA	TGCGCCAGCAGCTTCGGGCAGAACAGGGCGTATTACGAGCAGTACTTC	CASSFGQNRAYYEQYF
TRBV5-1	TRBJ1-1	NA	NA	TGCGCCAGCAGCTTCCAAGGGCTGAGCACTGAAGCTTTCTTT	CASSFQGLSTEAFF
TRBV2	TRBJ1-5	NA	NA	TGTGCCAGCAGTGACCAGACAGTAAATCAGCCCCAGCATTTT	CASSDQTVNQPQHF
TRBV6-5	TRBJ1-1	NA	TRBD1	TGTGCCAGCAGTTACGGACAGGCTTCGACTGAAGCTTTCTTT	CASSYGQASTEAFF
TRBV24-1	TRBJ2-1	NA	NA	TGTGCCACCAGTGAAACGACAGCCAGGTTTAACAATGAGCAGTTCTTC	CATSETTARFNNEQFF
TRBV4-2	TRBJ2-7	NA	NA	TGTGCCAGCAGCCAAGACCCCGGACGGACATACGAGCAGTACTTC	CASSQDPGRTYEQYF
TRBV27	TRBJ1-4	NA	NA	TGTGCCAGCAGTAGAGACGGGGCCTCTAATGAAAAACTGTTTTTT	CASSRDGASNEKLFF
TRBV9	TRBJ2-4	NA	TRBD2	TGTGCCAGCAGCCCCGGACTAGCGGGGTCCCGAGCCAAAAACATTCAGTACTTC	CASSPGLAGSRAKNIQYF
TRBV6-6	TRBJ1-1	NA	NA	TGTGCCAGCAGTAGGGAATGGGGCCGCAGCGAGGGTGAAGCTTTCTTT	CASSREWGRSEGEAFF
TRBV5-1	TRBJ2-7	NA	TRBD1	TGCGCCAGCAGCTTGGGCCAGGGGGCCTACGAGCAGTACTTC	CASSLGQGAYEQYF
TRBV6-5	TRBJ1-1	NA	TRBD1	TGTGCCAGCAGTCCAGGACAGGTCCCTGGGACTGAAGCTTTCTTT	CASSPGQVPGTEAFF
TRBV9	TRBJ1-2	NA	NA	TGTGCCAGCAGCGTCGCCTTCGGGGGCGGAAGCTATGGCTACACCTTC	CASSVAFGGGSYGYTF
TRBV6-1	TRBJ1-1	NA	NA	TGTGCCAGCAGTGAACCAGCCGACAGGCCGATGAACACTGAAGCTTTCTTT	CASSEPADRPMNTEAFF
TRBV5-4	TRBJ1-6	NA	TRBD1	TGTGCCAGCAGACCCACAGGGGGGACCCCGAATTCACCCCTCCACTTT	CASRPTGGTPNSPLHF
TRBV7-9	TRBJ2-3	NA	NA	TGTGCCAGCAGCGTCCCATCGGGGACAGATACGCAGTATTTT	CASSVPSGTDTQYF
TRBV7-2	TRBJ1-1	NA	NA	TGTGCCAGCAGCTTAACAGCGAGCCTTTTATTGAACACTGAAGCTTTCTTT	CASSLTASLLLNTEAFF
TRBV4-1	TRBJ1-2	NA	TRBD1	TGCGCCAGCAGCCCCACAAGGGGGCTTTATGGCTACACCTTC	CASSPTRGLYGYTF
TRBV30	TRBJ2-2	NA	NA	TGTGCCTGGAGTGTATTAGAGTGGCTCACCGGGGAGCTGTTTTTT	CAWSVLEWLTGELFF
TRBV3-1/TRBV3-2	TRBJ1-4	NA	NA	TGTGCCAGCAGCCAAGTCGACTCGGGAGAAAAACTGTTTTTT	CASSQVDSGEKLFF
TRBV6-6	TRBJ2-1	NA	TRBD1	TGTGCCAGCAGTGTAACCGGGACAGGGATGAATGAGCAGTTCTTC	CASSVTGTGMNEQFF
TRBV19	TRBJ1-5	once	TRBD1	TGTGCCAGTAGTGACACAGGGGGTGAGGCTCAGCCCCAGCATTTT	CASSDTGGEAQPQHF
TRBV5-1	TRBJ1-4	NA	NA	TGCGCCAGCAGCTTGGGGCAGAATAATGAAAAACTGTTTTTT	CASSLGQNNEKLFF
TRBV2	TRBJ2-7	NA	NA	TGTGCCAGCAGTGATCGAGTAGGCCCCTACGAGCAGTACTTC	CASSDRVGPYEQYF
TRBV27	TRBJ2-5	NA	TRBD1	TGTGCCAGCAGTCCCCCCGGGACAGCAAGAGGGGCCCAGTACTTC	CASSPPGTARGAQYF
TRBV9	TRBJ2-7	NA	NA	TGTGCCAGCAGCGGATCCTACGAGCAGTACTTC	CASSGSYEQYF
TRBV10-3	TRBJ1-1	NA	TRBD1	TGTGCCATCAGTGGGGACAGGAGCGGGATGAACACTGAAGCTTTCTTT	CAISGDRSGMNTEAFF